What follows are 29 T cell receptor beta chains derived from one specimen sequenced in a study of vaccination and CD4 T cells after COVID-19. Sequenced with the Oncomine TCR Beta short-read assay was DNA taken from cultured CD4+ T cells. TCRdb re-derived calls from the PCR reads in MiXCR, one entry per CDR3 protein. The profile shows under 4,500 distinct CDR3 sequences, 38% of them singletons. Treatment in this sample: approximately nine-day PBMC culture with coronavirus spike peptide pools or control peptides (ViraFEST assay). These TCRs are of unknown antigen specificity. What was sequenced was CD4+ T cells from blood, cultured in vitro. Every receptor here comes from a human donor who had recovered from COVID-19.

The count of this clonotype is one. The CDR3 DNA reads as TGTGCCAGCAGCTTGGTCGGTAGGGCGGGACAGCCCCAGCATTTT. Its protein is CASSLVGRAGQPQHF. The rearrangement uses TRBV5-6 and TRBJ1-5; D remains unclear. The germline V gene encodes CDR1 SGHDT and CDR2 YYEEEE. CDR3 length: 15 residues. V was pared by 0 bases and J by 7 bases, with 14 bases between.

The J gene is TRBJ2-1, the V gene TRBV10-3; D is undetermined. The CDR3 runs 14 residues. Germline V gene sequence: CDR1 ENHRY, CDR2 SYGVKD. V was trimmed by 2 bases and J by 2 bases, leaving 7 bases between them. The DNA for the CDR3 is TGTGCCATCAGTGAGGTGAGAACCTACAATGAGCAGTTCTTC. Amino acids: CAISEVRTYNEQFF.

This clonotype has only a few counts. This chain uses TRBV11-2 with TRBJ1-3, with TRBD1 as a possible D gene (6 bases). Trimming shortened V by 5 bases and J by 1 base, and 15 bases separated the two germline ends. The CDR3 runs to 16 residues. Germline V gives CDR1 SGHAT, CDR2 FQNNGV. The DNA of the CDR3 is TGTGCCAGCAGCACCGGAGGGCAGGGGTCTGGAAACACCATATATTTT. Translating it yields CASSTGGQGSGNTIYF.

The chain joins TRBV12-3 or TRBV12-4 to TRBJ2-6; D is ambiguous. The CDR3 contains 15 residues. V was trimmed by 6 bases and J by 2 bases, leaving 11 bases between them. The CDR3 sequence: CASRPELAGANVLTF. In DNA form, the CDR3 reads TGTGCCAGCAGACCAGAGCTGGCTGGGGCCAACGTCCTGACTTTC.

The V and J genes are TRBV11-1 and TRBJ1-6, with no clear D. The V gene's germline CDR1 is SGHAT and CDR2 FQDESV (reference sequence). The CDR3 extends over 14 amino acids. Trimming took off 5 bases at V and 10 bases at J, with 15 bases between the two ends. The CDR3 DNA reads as TGTGCCAGCAGCCTACCGGGCCTGGGGTCACCCCTCCACTTT. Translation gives CASSLPGLGSPLHF.

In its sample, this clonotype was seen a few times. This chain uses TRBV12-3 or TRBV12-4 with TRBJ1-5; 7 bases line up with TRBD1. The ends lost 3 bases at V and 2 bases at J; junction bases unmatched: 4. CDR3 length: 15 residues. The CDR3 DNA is TGTGCCAGCAGTTTTCGACAGGGCGGCAATCAGCCCCAGCATTTT. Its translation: CASSFRQGGNQPQHF.

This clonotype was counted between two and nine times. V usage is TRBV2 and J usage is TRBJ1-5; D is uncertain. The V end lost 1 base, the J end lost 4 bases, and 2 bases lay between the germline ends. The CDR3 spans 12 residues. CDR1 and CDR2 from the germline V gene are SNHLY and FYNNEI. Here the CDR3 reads CASSEGNQPQHF. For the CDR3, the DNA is TGTGCCAGCAGTGAAGGTAATCAGCCCCAGCATTTT.

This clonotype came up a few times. The CDR3 region has the DNA TGTGCCAGCAGCCTAACAGAGTATAATTCACCCCTCCACTTT. Translating gives CASSLTEYNSPLHF. The chain has TRBV12-3 or TRBV12-4 and TRBJ1-6; the D is unclear. Trimming removed 6 bases at V and 4 bases at J, with 10 bases between. This CDR3 comprises 14 residues.

The CDR3 nucleotides are TGCAGTGCCCTTAGACAGGGCACAGCTTTCTTT. Translation gives CSALRQGTAFF. The rearrangement uses TRBV20-1 and TRBJ1-1; TRBD1 aligns across 7 bases. This CDR3 has 11 amino acids. Germline CDR1 DFQATT, CDR2 SNEGSKA (reference sequence). Trimming cost V 6 bases and J 10 bases; bases outside gene matches: 8.

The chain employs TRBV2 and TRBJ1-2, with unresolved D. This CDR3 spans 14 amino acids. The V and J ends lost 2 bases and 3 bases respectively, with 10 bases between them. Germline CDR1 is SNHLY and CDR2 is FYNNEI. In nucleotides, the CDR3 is TGTGCCAGCAGTGAAATTTCCGCAGACTATGGCTACACCTTC. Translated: CASSEISADYGYTF.

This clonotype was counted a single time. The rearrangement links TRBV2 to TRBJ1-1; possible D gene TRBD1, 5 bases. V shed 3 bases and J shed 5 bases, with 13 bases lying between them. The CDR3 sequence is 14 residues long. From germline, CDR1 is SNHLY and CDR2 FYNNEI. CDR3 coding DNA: TGTGCCAGCAGTGATTCTCGGGGGAGGACTGAAGCTTTCTTT. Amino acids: CASSDSRGRTEAFF.

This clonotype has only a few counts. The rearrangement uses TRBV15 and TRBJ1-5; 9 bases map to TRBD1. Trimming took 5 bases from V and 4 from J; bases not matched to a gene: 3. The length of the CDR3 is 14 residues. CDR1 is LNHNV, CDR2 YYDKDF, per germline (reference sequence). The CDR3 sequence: CATSADRGNQPQHF. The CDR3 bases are TGTGCCACCAGCGCGGACAGGGGTAATCAGCCCCAGCATTTT. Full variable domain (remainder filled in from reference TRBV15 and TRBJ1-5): DAMVIQNPRYQVTQFGKPVTLSCSQTLNHNVMYWYQQKSSQAPKLLFHYYDKDFNNEADTPDNFQSRRPNTSFCFLDIRSPGLGDTAMYLCATSADRGNQPQHFGDGTRLSIL.

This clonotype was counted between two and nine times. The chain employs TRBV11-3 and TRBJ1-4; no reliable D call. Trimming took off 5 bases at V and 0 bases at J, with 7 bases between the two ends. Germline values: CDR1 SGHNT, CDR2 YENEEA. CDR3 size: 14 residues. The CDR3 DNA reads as TGTGCCAGCAGCCGGGGAACAACTAATGAAAAACTGTTTTTT. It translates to CASSRGTTNEKLFF. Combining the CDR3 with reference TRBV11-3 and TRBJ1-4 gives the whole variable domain EAGVVQSPRYKIIEKKQPVAFWCNPISGHNTLYWYLQNLGQGPELLIRYENEEAVDDSQLPKDRFSAERLKGVDSTLKIQPAELGDSAVYLCASSRGTTNEKLFFGSGTQLSVL.

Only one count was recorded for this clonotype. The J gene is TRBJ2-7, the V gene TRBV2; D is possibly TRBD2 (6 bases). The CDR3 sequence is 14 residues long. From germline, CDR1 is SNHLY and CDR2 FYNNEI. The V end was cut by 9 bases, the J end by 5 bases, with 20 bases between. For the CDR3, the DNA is TGTGCCAGTAATGGAGGGGCAGGGACCCACGAGCAGTACTTC. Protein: CASNGGAGTHEQYF.

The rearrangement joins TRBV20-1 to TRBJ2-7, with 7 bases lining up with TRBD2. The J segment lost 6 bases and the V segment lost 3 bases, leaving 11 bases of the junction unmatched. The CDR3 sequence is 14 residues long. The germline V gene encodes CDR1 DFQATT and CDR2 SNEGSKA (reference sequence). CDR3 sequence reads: CSASLPSGVAEQYF. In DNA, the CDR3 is TGCAGTGCTAGTCTACCGAGCGGGGTAGCCGAGCAGTACTTC.

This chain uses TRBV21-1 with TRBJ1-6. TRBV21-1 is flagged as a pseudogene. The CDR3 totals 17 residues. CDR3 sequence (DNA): TGTGCCAGCAGCAAAATATCGACTTTCTCCTATAATTCACCCCTCCACTTT. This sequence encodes CASSKISTFSYNSPLHF.

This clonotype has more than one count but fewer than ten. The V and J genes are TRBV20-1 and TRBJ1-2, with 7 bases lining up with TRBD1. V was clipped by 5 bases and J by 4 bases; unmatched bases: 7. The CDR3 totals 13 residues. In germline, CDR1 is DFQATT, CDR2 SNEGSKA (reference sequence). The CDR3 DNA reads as TGCAGTGCTGAACCAGGGGGAGCCTATGGCTACACCTTC. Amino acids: CSAEPGGAYGYTF.

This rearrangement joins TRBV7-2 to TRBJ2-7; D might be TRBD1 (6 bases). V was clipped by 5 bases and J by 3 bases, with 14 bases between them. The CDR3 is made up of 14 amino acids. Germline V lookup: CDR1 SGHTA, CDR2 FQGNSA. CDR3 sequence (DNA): TGTGCCAGCAGCCGGAGGACAGACAACTACGAGCAGTACTTC. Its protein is CASSRRTDNYEQYF.

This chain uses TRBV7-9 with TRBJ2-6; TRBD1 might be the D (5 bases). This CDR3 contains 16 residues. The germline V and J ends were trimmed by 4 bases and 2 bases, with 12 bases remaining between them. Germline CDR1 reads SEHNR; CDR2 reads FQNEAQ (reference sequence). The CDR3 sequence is CASSYLRAAGANVLTF. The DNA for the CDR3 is TGTGCCAGCAGCTATCTCAGGGCCGCTGGGGCCAACGTCCTGACTTTC. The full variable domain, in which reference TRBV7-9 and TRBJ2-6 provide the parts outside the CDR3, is DTGVSQNPRHKITKRGQNVTFRCDPISEHNRLYWYRQTLGQGPEFLTYFQNEAQLEKSRLLSDRFSAERPKGSFSTLEIQRTEQGDSAMYLCASSYLRAAGANVLTFGAGSRLTVL.

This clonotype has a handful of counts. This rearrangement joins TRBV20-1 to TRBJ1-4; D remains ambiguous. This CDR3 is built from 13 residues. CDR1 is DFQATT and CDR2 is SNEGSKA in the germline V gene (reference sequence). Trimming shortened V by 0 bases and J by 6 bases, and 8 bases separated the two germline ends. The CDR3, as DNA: TGCAGTGCTAGAGAAGGTGGGGATGAAAAACTGTTTTTT. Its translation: CSAREGGDEKLFF.

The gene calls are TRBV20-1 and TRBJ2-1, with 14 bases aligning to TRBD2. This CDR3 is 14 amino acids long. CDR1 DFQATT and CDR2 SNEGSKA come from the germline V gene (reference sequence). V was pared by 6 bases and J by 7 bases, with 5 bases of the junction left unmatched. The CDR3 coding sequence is TGCAGTGCCACGGGACTAGCGGGAGTGAATGAGCAGTTCTTC. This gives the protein CSATGLAGVNEQFF.

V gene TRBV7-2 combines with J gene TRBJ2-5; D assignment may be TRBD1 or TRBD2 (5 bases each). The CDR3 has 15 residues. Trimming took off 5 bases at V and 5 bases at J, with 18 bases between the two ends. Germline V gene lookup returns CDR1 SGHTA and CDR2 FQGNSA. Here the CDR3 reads CASSLMRGGQETQYF. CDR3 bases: TGTGCCAGCAGCCTAATGAGGGGCGGCCAGGAGACCCAGTACTTC. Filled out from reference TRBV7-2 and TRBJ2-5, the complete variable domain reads GAGVSQSPSNKVTEKGKDVELRCDPISGHTALYWYRQSLGQGLEFLIYFQGNSAPDKSGLPSDRFSAERTGGSVSTLTIQRTQQEDSAVYLCASSLMRGGQETQYFGPGTRLLVL.

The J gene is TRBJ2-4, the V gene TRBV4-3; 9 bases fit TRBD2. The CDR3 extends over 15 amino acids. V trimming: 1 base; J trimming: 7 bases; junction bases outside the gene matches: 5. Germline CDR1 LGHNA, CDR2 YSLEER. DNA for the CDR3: TGCGCCAGCAGCCAAGTAGCGGGAGAGGAGAACATTCAGTACTTC. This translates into CASSQVAGEENIQYF.

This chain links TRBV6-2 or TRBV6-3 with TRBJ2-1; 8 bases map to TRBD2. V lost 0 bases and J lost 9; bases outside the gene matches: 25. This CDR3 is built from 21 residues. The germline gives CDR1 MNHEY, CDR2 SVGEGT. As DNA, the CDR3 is TGTGCCAGCAGTTACTCGAGTGGTACGGCACCCGGGACTAGAGTAGATGTTGAGCAGTTCTTC. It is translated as CASSYSSGTAPGTRVDVEQFF.

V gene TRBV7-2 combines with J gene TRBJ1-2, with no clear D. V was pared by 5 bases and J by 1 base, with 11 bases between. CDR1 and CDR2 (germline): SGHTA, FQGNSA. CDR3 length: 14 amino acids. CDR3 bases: TGTGCCAGCAGCCCTGCCCGAGTTAACTATGGCTACACCTTC. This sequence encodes CASSPARVNYGYTF.

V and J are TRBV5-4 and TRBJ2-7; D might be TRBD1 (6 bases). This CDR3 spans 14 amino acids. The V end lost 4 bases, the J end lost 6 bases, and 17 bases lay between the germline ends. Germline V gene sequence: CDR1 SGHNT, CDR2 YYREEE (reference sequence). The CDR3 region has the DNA TGTGCCAGCAGCCAGTTCCAGGGCAGGGGCGAGCAGTACTTC. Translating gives CASSQFQGRGEQYF.

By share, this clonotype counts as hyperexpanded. CDR3 in amino acids: CAWSVSQNYGYTF. CDR3 bases: TGTGCCTGGAGTGTAAGTCAGAACTATGGCTACACCTTC. The chain joins TRBV30 to TRBJ1-2; no clear D. CDR1 is GTSNPN, CDR2 SVGIG, per germline (reference sequence). The CDR3 has 13 residues. V lost 0 bases to trimming and J lost 2 bases, with 7 bases between them.

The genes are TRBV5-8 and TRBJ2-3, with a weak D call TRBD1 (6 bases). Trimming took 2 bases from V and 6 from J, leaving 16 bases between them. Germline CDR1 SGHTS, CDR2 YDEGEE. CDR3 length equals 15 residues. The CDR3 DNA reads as TGTGCCAGCAGCTTTAAAACAGGGAGTGGGGATACGCAGTATTTT. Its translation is CASSFKTGSGDTQYF.

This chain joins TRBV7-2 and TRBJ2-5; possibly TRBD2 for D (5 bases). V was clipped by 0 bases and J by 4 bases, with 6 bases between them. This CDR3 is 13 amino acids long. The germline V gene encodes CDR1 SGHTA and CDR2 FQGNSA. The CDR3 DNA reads TGTGCCAGCAGCTTAGCCGCGGGAGAGACCCAGTACTTC. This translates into CASSLAAGETQYF.